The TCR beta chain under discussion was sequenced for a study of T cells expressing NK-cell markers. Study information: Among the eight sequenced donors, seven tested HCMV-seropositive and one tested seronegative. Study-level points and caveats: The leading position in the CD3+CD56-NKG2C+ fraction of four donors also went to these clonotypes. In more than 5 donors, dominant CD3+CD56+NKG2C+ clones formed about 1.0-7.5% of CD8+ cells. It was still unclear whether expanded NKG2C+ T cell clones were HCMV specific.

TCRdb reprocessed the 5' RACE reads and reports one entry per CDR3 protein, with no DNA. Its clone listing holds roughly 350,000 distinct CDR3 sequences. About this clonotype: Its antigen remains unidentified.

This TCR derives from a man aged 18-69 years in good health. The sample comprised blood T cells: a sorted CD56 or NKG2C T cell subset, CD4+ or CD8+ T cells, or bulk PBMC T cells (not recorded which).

The CDR3 here is CASSTAGTAKETQYF. The chain links TRBV5-1 to TRBJ2-5; TCRdb's D call, TRBD1, is unchecked because there is no DNA. From germline, CDR1 is SGHRS and CDR2 YFSETQ. The CDR3 is 15 amino acids.